The 28 T cell receptor beta chains presented below share a single source sample, sequenced in a study of T cells in Graves' hyperthyroidism and ophthalmopathy (dated by TCRdb to about 2019). Libraries were made using multiplex PCR. Reads for this sample came from an Illumina HiSeq 2000. Amplification of TCR beta CDR3 regions was carried out from RNA transcripts. The first round of RT-PCR for the TCR CDR3 was performed with the HTBI primer set and the Qiagen OneStep RT-PCR kit. Starting from the raw public reads, TCRdb applied fastp trimming at Q25, assembled clones with MiXCR and retained in-frame beta chains. Each record represents a unique CDR3 protein, reported with the most common genes and DNA among its rows. The sample yields 370,000 or so distinct CDR3 sequences; approximately 25% were counted once. The ten largest clones add up to less than 85% of the sample. Sequencing was done on a sample of blood. These receptors were collected from a man aged 45-60 years with Graves' hyperthyroidism.

This clonotype was counted between two and nine times. The rearrangement links TRBV10-3 to TRBJ1-2; D remains unclear. Germline values: CDR1 ENHRY, CDR2 SYGVKD. Trimming removed 3 bases at V and 6 bases at J, with 8 bases between. The CDR3 has 12 amino acids. Here the CDR3 DNA reads TGTGCCATCAGTGACTGGGTCGATGGCTACACCTTC. Residues: CAISDWVDGYTF.

This clonotype was counted between two and nine times. The chain recombines TRBV5-1 with TRBJ2-3, with 9 bases aligning to TRBD2. CDR3 length: 16 amino acids. Unmatched junction bases numbered 7, after V lost 0 bases and J lost 5 bases. Germline values: CDR1 SGHRS, CDR2 YFSETQ. The CDR3 sequence is CASSLAAGGLGDTQYF. CDR3 bases: TGCGCCAGCAGCTTGGCGGCGGGAGGGCTCGGAGATACGCAGTATTTT. The full variable domain, with the rest looked up from reference TRBV5-1 and TRBJ2-3, is KAGVTQTPRYLIKTRGQQVTLSCSPISGHRSVSWYQQTPGQGLQFLFEYFSETQRNKGNFPGRFSGRQFSNSRSEMNVSTLELGDSALYLCASSLAAGGLGDTQYFGPGTRLTVL.

V is TRBV5-1 and J is TRBJ1-1, with D unresolved. V lost 0 bases and J lost 2, with 8 bases in between. The CDR3 runs 14 residues. Germline values: CDR1 SGHRS, CDR2 YFSETQ. CDR3 protein: CASSLADRNTEAFF. The CDR3 DNA sequence: TGCGCCAGCAGCTTGGCCGACCGAAACACTGAAGCTTTCTTT.

The chain couples TRBV5-1 to TRBJ2-3, with TRBD2 matching 13 bases. CDR3 size: 18 residues. CDR1 SGHRS and CDR2 YFSETQ come from the germline V gene. The V and J ends lost 1 base and 4 bases, in that order; junction bases with no gene match: 9. This CDR3 reads CASSLFTSGRAISDTQYF. CDR3 sequence (DNA): TGCGCCAGCAGCTTGTTTACTAGCGGGAGGGCCATCTCAGATACGCAGTATTTT.

This clonotype has only a few counts. V gene TRBV4-2 combines with J gene TRBJ2-7; D is unclear. The CDR3 covers 13 residues. Germline-derived CDR1 and CDR2 are LGHNA and YNFKEQ. V was shortened by 2 bases and J by 6 bases, with 11 bases between the two germline ends. This CDR3 is CASSQSGWAEQYF. The CDR3, as DNA: TGTGCCAGCAGCCAATCCGGGTGGGCCGAGCAGTACTTC.

This clonotype came up a few times. The rearrangement joins TRBV5-1 to TRBJ2-7; either TRBD1 or TRBD2 may supply D (6 bases each). From germline, CDR1 is SGHRS and CDR2 YFSETQ. The V end was cut by 2 bases, the J end by 5 bases, with 17 bases between. This CDR3 is built from 15 residues. This CDR3 is CASSFRERGDNEQYF. CDR3 bases: TGCGCCAGCAGCTTCCGGGAAAGGGGGGATAACGAGCAGTACTTC.

This clonotype is a singleton in its sample. The V gene is TRBV4-1, the J gene TRBJ2-1; weak D call: TRBD2 (5 bases). Between the trimmed V and J ends, which lost 0 bases and 4 bases, there was a span of 7 bases. The CDR3 has 14 residues. The germline gives CDR1 MGHRA, CDR2 YSYEKL. CDR3 DNA: TGCGCCAGCAGCCAAGAGGACTTTTACAATGAGCAGTTCTTC. It yields the protein CASSQEDFYNEQFF.

Of note for this clonotype: Sequence at one end of the junction differs from germline and may be a read error. The genes are TRBV20-1 and TRBJ2-2, with D maybe TRBD2 (6 bases). CDR1 and CDR2 (germline): DFQATT, SNEGSKA (reference sequence). The CDR3 extends over 13 amino acids. In DNA form, the CDR3 reads TGCAGTGCTAGCCCCTGGGTGGCCGGGGGGCTGTTTTTT. Amino acid sequence: CSASPWVAGGLFF.

This clonotype was detected only a few times. The chain carries TRBV5-1 and TRBJ2-7; a weak D match, TRBD1 (6 bases). Between the trimmed V and J ends, which lost 6 bases and 3 bases, there was a span of 22 bases. CDR3 length: 16 residues. The V gene's germline CDR1 is SGHRS and CDR2 YFSETQ. The CDR3 protein is CASTHGGTRVGYEQYF. CDR3 nucleotides: TGCGCCAGCACCCATGGTGGGACACGTGTGGGCTACGAGCAGTACTTC.

This clonotype turned up a few times. This chain connects TRBV24-1 to TRBJ2-2; D is ambiguous. Trimming shortened V by 3 bases and J by 6 bases, and 4 bases separated the two germline ends. In germline, CDR1 is KGHDR, CDR2 SFDVKD. CDR3 length: 12 residues. CDR3 nucleotide sequence: TGTGCCACCAGTGATCCTGCCGGGGAGCTGTTTTTT. Amino acids: CATSDPAGELFF.

The rearrangement uses TRBV20-1 and TRBJ2-7, with 9 bases aligning to TRBD2. V lost 0 bases to trimming and J lost 6 bases; unmatched junction nucleotides: 9. CDR1 is DFQATT and CDR2 is SNEGSKA in the germline V gene (reference sequence). The CDR3 runs to 15 residues. The CDR3 spells CSARDLAGAPIEQYF. CDR3 in DNA: TGCAGTGCTAGAGATTTAGCGGGAGCCCCCATCGAGCAGTACTTC.

This clonotype was detected a few times. The chain combines TRBV6-1 with TRBJ2-7, with D hard to call. V dropped 3 bases and J dropped 0 bases, with 12 bases sitting between them. The CDR3 is 15 residues long. CDR1 and CDR2 from the germline V gene are MNHNS and SASEGT. CDR3 sequence (DNA): TGTGCCAGCAGTGAGGGGATGTGGGGCTCCTACGAGCAGTACTTC. Protein: CASSEGMWGSYEQYF.

The chain links TRBV6-1 to TRBJ1-4; tentative D call: TRBD1 (6 bases). The V end was cut by 6 bases, the J end by 10 bases, with 21 bases between. In germline, CDR1 is MNHNS, CDR2 SASEGT. This CDR3 is 15 amino acids long. In DNA, the CDR3 is TGTGCCAGCAGAACCCTGGTGGACAGTCTCAGAAAACTGTTTTTT. Its protein is CASRTLVDSLRKLFF.

The chain couples TRBV7-2 to TRBJ2-2; D uncertain. CDR3 size: 15 residues. Germline V gene lookup returns CDR1 SGHTA and CDR2 FQGNSA. Trimming pared 6 bases from V and 0 bases from J, leaving 11 bases between. CDR3 bases: TGTGCCAGCAGAGGCGGAGCTACGAACACCGGGGAGCTGTTTTTT. Amino acids: CASRGGATNTGELFF. The variable domain in full, completed from reference TRBV7-2 and TRBJ2-2, reads GAGVSQSPSNKVTEKGKDVELRCDPISGHTALYWYRQSLGQGLEFLIYFQGNSAPDKSGLPSDRFSAERTGGSVSTLTIQRTQQEDSAVYLCASRGGATNTGELFFGEGSRLTVL.

V is TRBV6-9 and J is TRBJ1-4, with 11 nucleotides matching TRBD1. CDR1 is MNHGY and CDR2 is SVAAGI in the germline V gene. V trimming: 3 bases; J trimming: 2 bases; junction bases outside the gene matches: 8. The CDR3 spans 18 residues. The CDR3 sequence is CASSYGLGTGGTNEKLFF. The CDR3 DNA follows: TGTGCCAGCAGTTACGGCCTGGGGACAGGGGGGACTAATGAAAAACTGTTTTTT.

CDR3 sequence (DNA): TGTGCCAGCAGTTCGGCCCCGGGATCTGGCTACACCTTC. This translates into CASSSAPGSGYTF. The genes are TRBV7-6 and TRBJ1-2; D ambiguous. Trimming cost V 6 bases and J 7 bases, with 15 bases left between them. Germline CDR1 is SGHVS and CDR2 is FNYEAQ. The CDR3 extends over 13 amino acids. Full variable domain (missing parts from reference TRBV7-6 and TRBJ1-2): GAGVSQSPRYKVTKRGQDVALRCDPISGHVSLYWYRQALGQGPEFLTYFNYEAQQDKSGLPNDRFSAERPEGSISTLTIQRTEQRDSAMYRCASSSAPGSGYTFGSGTRLTVV.

The chain has TRBV19 and TRBJ2-5; D is unresolved. The CDR3 runs to 14 residues. Germline values: CDR1 LNHDA, CDR2 SQIVND (reference sequence). V was pared by 6 bases and J by 2 bases, with 13 bases between. CDR3 sequence: CASSPALFQETQYF. The CDR3, as DNA: TGTGCCAGTAGCCCGGCCCTGTTTCAAGAGACCCAGTACTTC.

The gene calls are TRBV28 and TRBJ1-5, with 8 bases aligning to TRBD1. CDR3 length: 16 residues. Trimming removed 2 bases from V and 5 bases from J; junction bases left unmatched: 8. CDR1 MDHEN and CDR2 SYDVKM come from the germline V gene. CDR3 amino acids: CASSLNFRQGYQPQHF. In nucleotides, the CDR3 is TGTGCCAGCAGTTTAAATTTTAGACAGGGGTATCAGCCCCAGCATTTT.

This clonotype was picked up a small number of times. The V and J genes are TRBV6-1 and TRBJ1-3; maybe TRBD1 (5 bases). The ends were cut back, 8 bases at V and 4 bases at J, with 15 bases in the middle. Per the germline V gene, CDR1 is MNHNS and CDR2 is SASEGT. This CDR3 is built from 14 residues. CDR3 coding DNA: TGTGCCAGCCGGGACCCTCTAGAGGGAAACACCATATATTTT. Its translation: CASRDPLEGNTIYF.

Ten or more counts support this clonotype. V gene TRBV27 combines with J gene TRBJ1-5; D call uncertain. The V gene's germline CDR1 is MNHEY and CDR2 SMNVEV (reference sequence). The CDR3 loop spans 13 amino acids. The V and J ends lost 6 bases and 0 bases respectively, with 6 bases between them. The CDR3 bases are TGTGCCAGCAGCTTGAGTAGCAATCAGCCCCAGCATTTT. The encoded protein is CASSLSSNQPQHF.

The rearrangement uses TRBV6-5 and TRBJ1-3; D perhaps matches TRBD1 (5 bases). Germline-derived CDR1 and CDR2 are MNHEY and SVGAGI. This CDR3 spans 15 amino acids. Deletions cut 2 bases from V and 0 bases from J, with 8 bases between. The CDR3 protein is CASSYGHFSGNTIYF. CDR3 DNA: TGTGCCAGCAGTTACGGACACTTCTCTGGAAACACCATATATTTT.

This clonotype was detected only a few times. This chain uses TRBV10-3 with TRBJ1-2, with D possibly matching TRBD1 (6 bases). Per the germline V gene, CDR1 is ENHRY and CDR2 is SYGVKD. Trimming left V 3 bases short and J 6 bases short, with 11 bases between. The CDR3 extends over 13 amino acids. The CDR3 region has the DNA TGTGCCATCAGTGATAAGAACAGGGATGGCTACACCTTC. Residues: CAISDKNRDGYTF.

Only a few counts were recorded for this clonotype. This rearrangement joins TRBV19 to TRBJ2-1; 9 bases are shared with TRBD2. The CDR3 is 16 amino acids. Germline V gene lookup returns CDR1 LNHDA and CDR2 SQIVND (reference sequence). Trimming took 6 bases from V and 7 from J; bases not matched to a gene: 13. CDR3 in DNA: TGTGCCAGTAGGAAGACTAGCGGCCGAAGACTGAATGAGCAGTTCTTC. This translates into CASRKTSGRRLNEQFF. The full variable domain, its missing parts supplied by reference TRBV19 and TRBJ2-1, is DGGITQSPKYLFRKEGQNVTLSCEQNLNHDAMYWYRQDPGQGLRLIYYSQIVNDFQKGDIAEGYSVSREKKESFPLTVTSAQKNPTAFYLCASRKTSGRRLNEQFFGPGTRLTVL.

The chain uses TRBV20-1 and TRBJ2-1, with 15 bases lining up with TRBD2. V was clipped by 5 bases and J by 7 bases; unmatched bases: 15. Germline CDR1 DFQATT, CDR2 SNEGSKA (reference sequence). The CDR3 has 18 amino acids. As DNA, the CDR3 is TGCAGTGCTTTTGGACTAGCGGGAGGGGACCGGTGGTGGAATGAGCAGTTCTTC. Encoded protein: CSAFGLAGGDRWWNEQFF.

This clonotype was detected a few times. CDR3 amino acids: CASSVGQVQETQYF. In DNA, the CDR3 is TGTGCCAGCAGTGTCGGACAGGTTCAAGAGACCCAGTACTTC. The V gene is TRBV2, the J gene TRBJ2-5, with TRBD1 matching over 7 bases. V dropped 4 bases and J dropped 2; count of bases not matched to a gene: 4. The CDR3 contains 14 residues. Germline loops: CDR1 SNHLY, CDR2 FYNNEI.

CDR3 DNA sequence: TGCAGTGCTAGGGGGGACAGGTGGGACAATGAGCAGTTCTTC. Translation gives CSARGDRWDNEQFF. This chain uses TRBV20-1 with TRBJ2-1, with 8 bases aligning to TRBD1. In germline, CDR1 is DFQATT, CDR2 SNEGSKA (reference sequence). Losses at the gene ends were 3 bases for V and 5 bases for J; bases not matched to a gene: 6. This CDR3 contains 14 residues.

This clonotype has a count of ten or more. The chain has TRBV3-1 and TRBJ2-1; 9 nucleotides line up with TRBD1. V was clipped by 4 bases and J by 6 bases; unmatched bases: 7. Per germline, CDR1 LGHDT and CDR2 YNNKEL (reference sequence). This CDR3 is built from 15 residues. The CDR3 coding sequence is TGTGCCAGCAGCCGGTTCCGGGACAGGGCCAATGAGCAGTTCTTC. It specifies CASSRFRDRANEQFF.

Concerning this clonotype: At one boundary the junction diverges from the germline segment, which might be a read error. The chain couples TRBV29-1 to TRBJ2-7; D assignment may be TRBD1 or TRBD2 (5 bases each). Germline CDR1 is SQVTM and CDR2 is ANQGSEA. The CDR3 runs to 12 residues. Written as DNA, the CDR3 is TGCAGCGTTGGATTCAGAGGGGACGAGCGGTACTTC. Its protein product is CSVGFRGDERYF.